This T cell receptor (beta chain) was sequenced for a study of regulatory T cells in long-lasting Graves disease. Points from the study as a whole: Owing to a sample size that was small, accuracy may have been reduced.

TCR beta libraries were built with iRepertoire HTBI primers and Arm-PCR of CDR3 regions. MiXCR was run by TCRdb on the multiplex PCR reads, yielding one entry per CDR3 protein. The table has 380,000 or so distinct CDR3 sequences, 15% to 20% seen once. Time point in this sample: newly diagnosed GD, antithyroid drugs for less than 3 months. The TCR library used RNA extracted from PBMCs. Note on this clonotype: Its antigen is unidentified. A much larger clone differs by one base, so this may be a read error. Since no conserved phenylalanine or tryptophan closes the CDR3, a read error is the likely cause.

The CDR3 covers 13 residues. Germline loops: CDR1 GTSNPN, CDR2 SVGIG (reference sequence). V lost 6 bases to trimming and J lost 0 bases; unmatched junction nucleotides: 2. The same data also contributed to another study, on T cells in Graves' hyperthyroidism and ophthalmopathy. That source reports: A model of 13 V-J features distinguished ophthalmopathy from stable hyperthyroidism.

Sequenced material: peripheral blood mononuclear cells (PBMCs), taken at new diagnosis, from a patient treated with antithyroid drugs. V is TRBV30 and J is TRBJ1-5; 7 bases agree with TRBD1. This TCR derives from a woman younger than 30 with Graves disease. The CDR3 DNA sequence: TGTGCCTGCCAGGGGGATAGCAATCAGCCCCAGCATTCT. Residues: CACQGDSNQPQHS.